This T cell receptor (beta chain) was captured by sequencing in a study of T cells in localized non-small cell lung cancer. Study-wide findings and caveats: In the blood, greater T cell density corresponded to longer overall survival. The highest T cell clonality was in uninvolved adjacent lung, above tumor.

Repertoires were generated with immunoSEQ multiplex PCR, while TCRdb's copy carries only in-frame clones and drops some. The data contain 5,100 or so clones, roughly half of them singletons. About this clone: Its antigen is not identified.

Germline V gene data show CDR1 as MGHRA and CDR2 as YSYEKL. The CDR3 runs to 13 residues. Between the trimmed V and J ends, which lost 4 bases and 6 bases, there was a span of 10 bases. Sample: lymph node tissue, taken before any cancer treatment. The sequence came from a male donor at least 60 years old with stage I squamous cell lung carcinoma. The J gene is TRBJ2-1, the V gene TRBV4-1; possible D gene TRBD2, 5 bases. CDR3 bases: TGCGCCAGCAGCCTCCAGCGGACCAATGAGCAGTTCTTC. Translating it yields CASSLQRTNEQFF.